What follows are 3 T cell receptor beta chains derived from one specimen sequenced in a study of blood T cells in healthy people across ages. Combining a sample-barcoded 5' primer with a J-beta primer mix, a second PCR ran for roughly 6 to 12 cycles. One entry per CDR3 protein, called by TCRdb with MiXCR from the 5' RACE reads. This sample carries roughly 650,000 distinct CDR3 sequences, approximately 29% of them seen once, and the ten largest clones take over 15%. What was sequenced was blood. The receptors were gathered from an elderly woman in good health.

This clonotype was observed at least ten times. CDR3 nucleotide sequence: TGTGCCAGCAGCACGACAGGGATGGAGACCCAGTACTTC. This translates into CASSTTGMETQYF. The chain carries TRBV19 and TRBJ2-5; TRBD1 aligns across 7 bases. V lost 9 bases and J lost 5; bases outside the gene matches: 9. The CDR3 has 13 amino acids. Germline V gives CDR1 LNHDA, CDR2 SQIVND (reference sequence).

The V and J genes are TRBV20-1 and TRBJ1-5, with D unclear. Germline CDR1 is DFQATT and CDR2 is SNEGSKA (reference sequence). Trimming cost V 6 bases and J 7 bases, with 19 bases left between them. The CDR3 consists of 14 residues. CDR3 protein: CSASRYTHEQPQHF. CDR3 DNA: TGCAGTGCAAGTAGGTATACGCACGAACAGCCCCAGCATTTT.

To note about this clonotype: This could be a read error, since a much larger clone is one nucleotide away. This chain links TRBV5-6 with TRBJ1-2, with TRBD1 matching over 7 bases. The CDR3 is made up of 15 amino acids. Trimming took 0 bases from V and 8 from J; bases not matched to a gene: 10. Germline assignment: CDR1 SGHDT and CDR2 YYEEEE. The CDR3 DNA reads TGTGCCAGCAGCTTGGTACAGGGGCCGAGAAGGGGCTACACCTTC. Protein product: CASSLVQGPRRGYTF.